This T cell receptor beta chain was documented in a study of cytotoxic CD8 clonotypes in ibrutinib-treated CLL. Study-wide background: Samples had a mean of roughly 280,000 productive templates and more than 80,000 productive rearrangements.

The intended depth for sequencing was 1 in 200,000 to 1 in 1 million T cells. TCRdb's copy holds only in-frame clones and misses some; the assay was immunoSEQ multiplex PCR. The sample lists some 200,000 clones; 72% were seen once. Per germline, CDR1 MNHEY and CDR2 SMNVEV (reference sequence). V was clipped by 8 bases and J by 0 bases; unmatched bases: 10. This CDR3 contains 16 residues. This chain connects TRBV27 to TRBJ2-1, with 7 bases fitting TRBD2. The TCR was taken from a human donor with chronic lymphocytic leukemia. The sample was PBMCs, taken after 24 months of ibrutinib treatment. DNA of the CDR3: TGTGCCAGCTTGGTCATGGCGGGAGTCTCCTACAATGAGCAGTTCTTC. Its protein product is CASLVMAGVSYNEQFF.